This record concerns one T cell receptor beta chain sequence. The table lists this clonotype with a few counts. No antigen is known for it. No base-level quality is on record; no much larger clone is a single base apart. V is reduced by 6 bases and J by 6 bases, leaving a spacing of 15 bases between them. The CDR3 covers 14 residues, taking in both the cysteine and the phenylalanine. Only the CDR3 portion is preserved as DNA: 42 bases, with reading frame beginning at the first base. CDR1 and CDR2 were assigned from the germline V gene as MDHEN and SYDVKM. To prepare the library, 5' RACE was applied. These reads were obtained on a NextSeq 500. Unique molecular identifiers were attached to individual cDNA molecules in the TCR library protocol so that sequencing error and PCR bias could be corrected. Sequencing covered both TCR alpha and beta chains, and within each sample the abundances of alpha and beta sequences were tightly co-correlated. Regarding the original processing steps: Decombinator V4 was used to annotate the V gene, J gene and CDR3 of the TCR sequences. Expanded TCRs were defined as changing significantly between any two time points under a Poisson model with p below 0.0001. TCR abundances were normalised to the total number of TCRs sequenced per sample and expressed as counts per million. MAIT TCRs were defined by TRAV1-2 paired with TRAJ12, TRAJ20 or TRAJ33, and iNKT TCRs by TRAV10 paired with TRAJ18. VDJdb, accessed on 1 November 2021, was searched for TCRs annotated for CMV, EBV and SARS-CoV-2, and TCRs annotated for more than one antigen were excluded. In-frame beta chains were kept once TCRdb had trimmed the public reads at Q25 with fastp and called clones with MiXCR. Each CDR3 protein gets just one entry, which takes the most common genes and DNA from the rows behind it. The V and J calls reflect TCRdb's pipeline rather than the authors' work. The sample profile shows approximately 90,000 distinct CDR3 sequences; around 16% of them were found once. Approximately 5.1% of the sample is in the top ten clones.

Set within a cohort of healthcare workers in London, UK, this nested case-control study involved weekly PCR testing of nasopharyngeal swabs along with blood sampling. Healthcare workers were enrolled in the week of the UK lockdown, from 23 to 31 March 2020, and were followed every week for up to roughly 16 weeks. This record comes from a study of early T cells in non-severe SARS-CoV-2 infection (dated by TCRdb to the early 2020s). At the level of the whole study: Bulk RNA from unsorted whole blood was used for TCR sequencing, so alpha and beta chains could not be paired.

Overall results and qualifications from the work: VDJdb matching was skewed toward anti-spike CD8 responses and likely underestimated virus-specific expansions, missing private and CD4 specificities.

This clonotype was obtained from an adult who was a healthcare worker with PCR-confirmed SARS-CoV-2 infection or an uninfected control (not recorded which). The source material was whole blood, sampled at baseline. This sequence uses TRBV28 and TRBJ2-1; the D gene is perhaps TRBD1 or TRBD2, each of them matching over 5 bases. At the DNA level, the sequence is TGTGCCAGCAGGACTCCGGGACCCAGCAATGAGCAGTTCTTC. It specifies CASRTPGPSNEQFF.